These T cell receptor beta chains were read from a single sample in a study of OX40 agonist ivuxolimab in advanced cancers. Assay used: immunoSEQ multiplex PCR; TCRdb lists only in-frame clones, some missing. Of fewer than 4,000 clones listed, roughly 90% are singletons. Sequences were derived from CD4+ or CD8+ T cells sorted from blood, sampled in a trial of the OX40 agonist ivuxolimab. Every receptor here comes from an adult with an advanced solid tumor such as melanoma, head and neck, liver or kidney cancer. CDR3s include the opening cysteine and the closing phenylalanine or tryptophan. The order of the fields is V gene, J gene, CDR3 protein.

TRBV5-1,TRBJ2-5,CASSLVGFGETQYF
TRBV19,TRBJ2-3,CASRTSTTDTQYF
TRBV18,TRBJ1-4,CASSPEGNEKLFF
TRBV14,TRBJ2-5,CASSHPGTGGGRTQYF
TRBV2,TRBJ2-3,CASRRGGITDTQYF
TRBV30,TRBJ2-5,CAWSVILSETQYF
TRBV4-1,TRBJ2-1,CASSQETGLLYNEQFF
TRBV7-9,TRBJ1-2,CASSLTGGYGYTF
TRBV7-2,TRBJ2-1,CASSLAGASYYNEQFF
TRBV10-2,TRBJ2-3,CASSAKDTQYF
TRBV2,TRBJ2-7,CASREGLPYEQYF
TRBV4-2,TRBJ2-2,CASSRGTSGGGNTGELFF
TRBV7-9,TRBJ1-5,CASSSLTGQPQHF
TRBV13,TRBJ1-4,CASSSNREANEKLFF
TRBV20-1,TRBJ2-1,CSAWVGKQFF
TRBV19,TRBJ2-3,CASSTGQVAGDTQYF
TRBV5-1,TRBJ2-2,CASSSKPRGQGGDTGELFF
TRBV19,TRBJ1-5,CASSIRDRGQPQHF
TRBV11-2,TRBJ1-5,CASSLGLTNQPQHF
TRBV11-2,TRBJ2-7,CASSLPSGRSYEQYF
TRBV6-5,TRBJ2-7,CASSYSGGSSYEQYF
TRBV11-3,TRBJ1-1,CASSWERDRDTEAFF
TRBV30,TRBJ1-6,CAWRASVSPLHF
TRBV10-1,TRBJ2-2,CASSEDRGNTGELFF
TRBV7-9,TRBJ2-1,CASSPAWTGPHQFF